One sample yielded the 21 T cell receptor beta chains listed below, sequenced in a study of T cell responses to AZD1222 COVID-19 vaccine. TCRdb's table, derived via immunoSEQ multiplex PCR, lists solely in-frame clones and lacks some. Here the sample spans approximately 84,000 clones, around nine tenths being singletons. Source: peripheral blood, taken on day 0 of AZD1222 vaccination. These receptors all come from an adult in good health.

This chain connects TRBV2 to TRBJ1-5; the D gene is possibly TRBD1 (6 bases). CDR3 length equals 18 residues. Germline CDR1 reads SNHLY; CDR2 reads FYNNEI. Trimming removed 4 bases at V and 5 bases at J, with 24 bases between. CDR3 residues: CASSVGGAVALPDQPQHF. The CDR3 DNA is TGTGCCAGCAGTGTAGGGGGGGCAGTCGCCCTCCCTGATCAGCCCCAGCATTTT. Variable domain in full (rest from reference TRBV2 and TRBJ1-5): EPEVTQTPSHQVTQMGQEVILRCVPISNHLYFYWYRQILGQKVEFLVSFYNNEISEKSEIFDDQFSVERPDGSNFTLKIRSTKLEDSAMYFCASSVGGAVALPDQPQHFGDGTRLSIL.

The CDR3 DNA reads as TGTGCCAGCAGCTTGTGGGCCCAGTACACAGATACGCAGTATTTT. Amino acids: CASSLWAQYTDTQYF. The rearrangement uses TRBV5-6 and TRBJ2-3, with D unclear. V was clipped by 1 base and J by 2 bases, with 11 bases between them. The germline V gene has CDR1 SGHDT and CDR2 YYEEEE. The CDR3 is made up of 15 amino acids. Full variable domain (rest looked up from reference TRBV5-6 and TRBJ2-3): DAGVTQSPTHLIKTRGQQVTLRCSPKSGHDTVSWYQQALGQGPQFIFQYYEEEERQRGNFPDRFSGHQFPNYSSELNVNALLLGDSALYLCASSLWAQYTDTQYFGPGTRLTVL.

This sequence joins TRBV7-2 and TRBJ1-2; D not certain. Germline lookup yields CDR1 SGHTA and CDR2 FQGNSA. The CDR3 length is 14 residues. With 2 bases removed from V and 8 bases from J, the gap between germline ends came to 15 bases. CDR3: CASSLPHEGGGYTF. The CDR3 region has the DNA TGTGCCAGCAGCTTACCCCACGAGGGTGGCGGCTACACCTTC.

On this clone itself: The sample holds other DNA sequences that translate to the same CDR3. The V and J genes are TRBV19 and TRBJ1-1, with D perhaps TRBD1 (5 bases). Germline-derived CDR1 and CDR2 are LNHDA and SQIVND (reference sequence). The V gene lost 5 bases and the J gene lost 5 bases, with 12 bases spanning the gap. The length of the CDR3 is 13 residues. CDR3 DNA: TGTGCCAGTAGTGGAACAGGAGTTACTGAAGCTTTCTTT. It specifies CASSGTGVTEAFF.

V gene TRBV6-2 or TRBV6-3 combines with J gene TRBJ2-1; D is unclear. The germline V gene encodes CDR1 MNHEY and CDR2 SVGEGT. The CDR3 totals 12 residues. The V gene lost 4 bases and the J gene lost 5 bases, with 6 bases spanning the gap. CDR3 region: CASSSPDNEQFF. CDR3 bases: TGTGCCAGCAGTTCACCAGACAATGAGCAGTTCTTC.

As DNA, the CDR3 is TGTGCCAGCAGCCCGTGGCCCGCCTCGGCCTATGGCTACACCTTC. Translating it yields CASSPWPASAYGYTF. J is TRBJ1-2 and V is TRBV7-9; D remains unclear. Trimming shortened V by 5 bases and J by 4 bases, and 17 bases separated the two germline ends. The length of the CDR3 is 15 residues. Germline V CDR1 and CDR2: SEHNR, FQNEAQ (reference sequence).

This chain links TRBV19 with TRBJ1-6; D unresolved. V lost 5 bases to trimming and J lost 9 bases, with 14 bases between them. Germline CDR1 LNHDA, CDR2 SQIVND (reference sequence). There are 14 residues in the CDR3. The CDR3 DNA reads TGTGCCAGTAGTTTCGAGGGAGCCGTTTCACCCCTCCACTTT. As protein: CASSFEGAVSPLHF.

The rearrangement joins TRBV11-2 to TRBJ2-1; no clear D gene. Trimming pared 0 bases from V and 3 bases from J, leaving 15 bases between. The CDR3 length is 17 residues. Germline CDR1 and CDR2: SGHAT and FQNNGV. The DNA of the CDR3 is TGTGCCAGCAGCTTAGATAGTGCAAGAGGTTTCTACAATGAGCAGTTCTTC. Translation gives CASSLDSARGFYNEQFF.

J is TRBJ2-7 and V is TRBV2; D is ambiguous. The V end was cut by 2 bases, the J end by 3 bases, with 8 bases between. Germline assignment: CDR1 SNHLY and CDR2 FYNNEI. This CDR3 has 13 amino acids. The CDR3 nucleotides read TGTGCCAGCAGTGAAACGTTCAGCTACGAGCAGTACTTC. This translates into CASSETFSYEQYF.

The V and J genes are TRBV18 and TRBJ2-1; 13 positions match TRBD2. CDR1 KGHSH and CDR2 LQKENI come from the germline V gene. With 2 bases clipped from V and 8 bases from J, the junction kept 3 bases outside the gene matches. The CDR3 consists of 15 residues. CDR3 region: CASSPGLAGVDEQFF. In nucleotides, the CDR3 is TGTGCCAGCTCACCAGGACTAGCGGGAGTCGATGAGCAGTTCTTC.

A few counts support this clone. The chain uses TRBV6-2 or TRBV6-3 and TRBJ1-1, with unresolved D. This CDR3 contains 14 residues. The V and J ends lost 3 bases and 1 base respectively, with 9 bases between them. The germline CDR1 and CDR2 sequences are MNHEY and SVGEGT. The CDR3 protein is CASSYSEENTEAFF. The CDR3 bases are TGTGCCAGCAGTTATAGTGAAGAGAACACTGAAGCTTTCTTT.

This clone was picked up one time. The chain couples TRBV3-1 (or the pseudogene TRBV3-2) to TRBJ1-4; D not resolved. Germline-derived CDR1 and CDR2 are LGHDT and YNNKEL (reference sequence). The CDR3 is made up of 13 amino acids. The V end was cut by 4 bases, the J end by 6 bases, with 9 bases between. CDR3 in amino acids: CASSLWTDEKLFF. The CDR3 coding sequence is TGTGCCAGCAGCCTTTGGACGGATGAAAAACTGTTTTTT.

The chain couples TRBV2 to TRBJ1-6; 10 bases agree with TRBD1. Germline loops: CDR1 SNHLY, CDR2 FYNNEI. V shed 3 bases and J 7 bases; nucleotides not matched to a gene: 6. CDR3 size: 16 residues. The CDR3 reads CASSEREGQGNSPLHF. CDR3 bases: TGTGCCAGCAGTGAGCGCGAGGGACAGGGGAATTCACCCCTCCACTTT.

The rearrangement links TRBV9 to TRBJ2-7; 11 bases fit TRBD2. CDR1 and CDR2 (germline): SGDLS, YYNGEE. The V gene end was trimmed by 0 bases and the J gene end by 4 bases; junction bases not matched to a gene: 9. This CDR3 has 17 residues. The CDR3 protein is CASSVGASGRYEYEQYF. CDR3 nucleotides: TGTGCCAGCAGCGTAGGGGCTAGCGGGAGGTACGAGTACGAGCAGTACTTC.

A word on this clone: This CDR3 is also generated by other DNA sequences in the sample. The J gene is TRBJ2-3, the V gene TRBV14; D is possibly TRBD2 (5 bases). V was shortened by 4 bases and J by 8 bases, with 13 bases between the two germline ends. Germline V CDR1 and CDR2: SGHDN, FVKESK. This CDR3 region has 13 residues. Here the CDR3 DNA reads TGTGCCAGCAGCCGGTTTAGCGAGGCTACGCAGTATTTT. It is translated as CASSRFSEATQYF.

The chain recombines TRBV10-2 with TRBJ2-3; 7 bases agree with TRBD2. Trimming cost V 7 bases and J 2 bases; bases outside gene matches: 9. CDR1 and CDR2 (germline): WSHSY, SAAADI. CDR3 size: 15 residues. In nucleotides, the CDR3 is TGCGCCAGCAAAGATCTAGCGGCATCCACAGATACGCAGTATTTT. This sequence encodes CASKDLAASTDTQYF.

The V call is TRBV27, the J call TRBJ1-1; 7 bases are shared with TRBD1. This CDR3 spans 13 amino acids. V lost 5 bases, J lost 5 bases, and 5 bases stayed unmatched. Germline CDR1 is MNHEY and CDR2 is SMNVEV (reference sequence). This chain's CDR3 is CASSHRGRTEAFF. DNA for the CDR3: TGTGCCAGCAGTCACAGGGGTCGGACTGAAGCTTTCTTT.

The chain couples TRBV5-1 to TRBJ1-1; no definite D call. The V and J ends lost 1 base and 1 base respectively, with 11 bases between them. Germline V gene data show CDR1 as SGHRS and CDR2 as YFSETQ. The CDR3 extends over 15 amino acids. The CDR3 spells CASSLISPANTEAFF. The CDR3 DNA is TGCGCCAGCAGCTTGATCTCCCCCGCGAACACTGAAGCTTTCTTT.

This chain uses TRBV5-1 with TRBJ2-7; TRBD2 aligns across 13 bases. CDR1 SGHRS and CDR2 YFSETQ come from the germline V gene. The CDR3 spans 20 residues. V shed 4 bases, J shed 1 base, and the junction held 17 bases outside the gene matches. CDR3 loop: CASSKTGGMGLAGKSYEQYF. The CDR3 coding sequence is TGCGCCAGCAGCAAGACAGGGGGCATGGGACTAGCGGGGAAATCCTACGAGCAGTACTTC. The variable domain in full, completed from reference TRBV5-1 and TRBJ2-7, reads KAGVTQTPRYLIKTRGQQVTLSCSPISGHRSVSWYQQTPGQGLQFLFEYFSETQRNKGNFPGRFSGRQFSNSRSEMNVSTLELGDSALYLCASSKTGGMGLAGKSYEQYFGPGTRLTVT.

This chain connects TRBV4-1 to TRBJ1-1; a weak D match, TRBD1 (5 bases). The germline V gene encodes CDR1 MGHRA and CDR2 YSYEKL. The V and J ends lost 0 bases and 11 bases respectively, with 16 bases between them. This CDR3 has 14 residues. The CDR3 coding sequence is TGCGCCAGCAGCCAAGATAGTGGGACTGTCCGCGCTTTCTTT. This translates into CASSQDSGTVRAFF.

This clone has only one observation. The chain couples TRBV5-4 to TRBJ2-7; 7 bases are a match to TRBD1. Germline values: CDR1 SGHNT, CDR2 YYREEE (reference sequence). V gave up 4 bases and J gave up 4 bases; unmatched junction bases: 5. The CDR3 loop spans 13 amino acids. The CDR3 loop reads CASSLDREYEQYF. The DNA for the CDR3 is TGTGCCAGCAGCCTTGACAGGGAGTACGAGCAGTACTTC. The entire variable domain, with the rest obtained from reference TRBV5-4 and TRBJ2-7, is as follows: ETGVTQSPTHLIKTRGQQVTLRCSSQSGHNTVSWYQQALGQGPQFIFQYYREEENGRGNFPPRFSGLQFPNYSSELNVNALELDDSALYLCASSLDREYEQYFGPGTRLTVT.